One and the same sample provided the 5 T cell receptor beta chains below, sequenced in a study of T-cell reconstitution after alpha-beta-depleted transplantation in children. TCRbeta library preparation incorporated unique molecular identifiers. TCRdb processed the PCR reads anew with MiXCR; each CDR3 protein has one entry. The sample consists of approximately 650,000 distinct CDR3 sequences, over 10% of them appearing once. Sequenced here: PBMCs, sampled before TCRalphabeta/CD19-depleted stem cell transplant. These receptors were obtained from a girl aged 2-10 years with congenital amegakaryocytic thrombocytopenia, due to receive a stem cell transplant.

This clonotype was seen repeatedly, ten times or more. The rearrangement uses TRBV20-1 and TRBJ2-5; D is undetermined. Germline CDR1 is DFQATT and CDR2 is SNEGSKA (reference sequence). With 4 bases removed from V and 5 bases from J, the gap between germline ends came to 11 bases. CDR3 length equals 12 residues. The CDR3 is CSATSDSETQYF. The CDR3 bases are TGCAGTGCTACTTCCGATTCTGAGACCCAGTACTTC.

CDR3 sequence: CASSFPRAAPYNEQFF. CDR3 nucleotides: TGTGCCAGCAGTTTCCCTCGAGCGGCCCCCTACAATGAGCAGTTCTTC. This sequence joins TRBV12-3 or TRBV12-4 and TRBJ2-1, with D possibly TRBD2 on 5 matching bases. V lost 3 bases and J lost 2, with 14 bases in between. This CDR3 has 16 amino acids.

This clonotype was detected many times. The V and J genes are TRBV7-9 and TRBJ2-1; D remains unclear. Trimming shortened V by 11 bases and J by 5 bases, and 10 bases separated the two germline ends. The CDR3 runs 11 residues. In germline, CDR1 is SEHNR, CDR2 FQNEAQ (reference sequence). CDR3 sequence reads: CAELGNNEQFF. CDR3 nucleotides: TGTGCCGAACTCGGTAACAATGAGCAGTTCTTC.

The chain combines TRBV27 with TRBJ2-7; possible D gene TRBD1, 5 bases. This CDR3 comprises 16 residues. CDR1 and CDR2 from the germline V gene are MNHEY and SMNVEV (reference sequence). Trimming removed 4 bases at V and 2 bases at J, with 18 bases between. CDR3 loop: CASSSRVGDIAYEQYF. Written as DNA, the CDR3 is TGTGCCAGCAGTTCCCGGGTAGGGGATATCGCCTACGAGCAGTACTTC.

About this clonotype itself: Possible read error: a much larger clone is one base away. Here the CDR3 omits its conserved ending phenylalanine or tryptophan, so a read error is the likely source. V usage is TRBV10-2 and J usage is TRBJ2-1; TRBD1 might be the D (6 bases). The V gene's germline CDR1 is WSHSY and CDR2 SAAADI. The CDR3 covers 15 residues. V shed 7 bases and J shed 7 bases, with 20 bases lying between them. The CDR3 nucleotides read TGCGCCAGCATGGGTTTTACAGGGTCAGGGAATGAGCAGTTCCTC. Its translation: CASMGFTGSGNEQFL.